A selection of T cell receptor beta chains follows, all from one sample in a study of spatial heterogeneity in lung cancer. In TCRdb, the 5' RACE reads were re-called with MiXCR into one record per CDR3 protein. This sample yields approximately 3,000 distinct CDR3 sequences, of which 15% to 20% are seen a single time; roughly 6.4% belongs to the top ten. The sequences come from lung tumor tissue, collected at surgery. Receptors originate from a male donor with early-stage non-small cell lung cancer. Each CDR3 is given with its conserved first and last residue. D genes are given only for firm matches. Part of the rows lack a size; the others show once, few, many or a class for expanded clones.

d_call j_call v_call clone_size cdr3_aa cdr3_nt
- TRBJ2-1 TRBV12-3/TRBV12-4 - CASSPGWGHNEQFF TGTGCCAGCAGTCCGGGTTGGGGTCACAATGAGCAGTTCTTC
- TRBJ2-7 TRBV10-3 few CAISERDTSYEQYF TGTGCCATCAGTGAGAGGGACACCTCCTACGAGCAGTACTTC
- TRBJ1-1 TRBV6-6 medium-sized CASSYSLYTEAFF TGTGCCAGCAGTTACTCCTTGTACACTGAAGCTTTCTTT
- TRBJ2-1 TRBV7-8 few CASSFTRFSYNEQFF TGTGCCAGCAGCTTTACACGGTTCTCCTACAATGAGCAGTTCTTC
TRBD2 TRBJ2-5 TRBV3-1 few CASSQDYSGGETQYF TGTGCCAGCAGCCAAGATTATTCGGGAGGGGAGACCCAGTACTTC
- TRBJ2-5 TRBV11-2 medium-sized CASSLGSGETQYF TGTGCCAGCAGCTTGGGCTCTGGAGAGACCCAGTACTTC
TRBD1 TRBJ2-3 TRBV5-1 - CASSWTGDGTDTQYF TGCGCCAGCAGCTGGACAGGGGATGGCACAGATACGCAGTATTTT
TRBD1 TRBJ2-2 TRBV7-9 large CASSHRQGSNTGELFF TGTGCCAGCAGCCACCGACAGGGGTCGAACACCGGGGAGCTGTTTTTT
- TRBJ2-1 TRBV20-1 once CSARLGTSRAYNEQFF TGCAGTGCTAGGCTAGGGACCAGCAGGGCCTACAATGAGCAGTTCTTC
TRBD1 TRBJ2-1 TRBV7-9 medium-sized CASTRQGHEQFF TGTGCCAGCACTCGACAGGGGCATGAGCAGTTCTTC
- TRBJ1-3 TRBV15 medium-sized CATSRAGAPGNTIYF TGTGCCACCAGCAGAGCCGGGGCTCCTGGAAACACCATATATTTT
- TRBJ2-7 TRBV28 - CASSFWGASYEQYF TGTGCCAGCAGTTTTTGGGGGGCGAGCTACGAGCAGTACTTC
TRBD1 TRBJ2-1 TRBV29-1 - CSGGDRGNEQFF TGCAGCGGCGGGGACAGGGGTAATGAGCAGTTCTTC
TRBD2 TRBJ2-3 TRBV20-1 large CSARDHSGRPRSTDTQYF TGCAGTGCTAGAGATCACAGCGGGAGGCCCAGAAGCACAGATACGCAGTATTTT
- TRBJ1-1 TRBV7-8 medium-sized CASTPGRVPRGATEAFF TGTGCCAGCACCCCGGGCAGAGTCCCCCGGGGGGCGACTGAAGCTTTCTTT
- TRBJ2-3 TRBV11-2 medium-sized CASSPTYPGTDTQYF TGTGCCAGCAGCCCAACCTACCCGGGCACAGATACGCAGTATTTT
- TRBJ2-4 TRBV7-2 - CASSLAHGSLAKNIQYF TGTGCCAGCAGCTTAGCGCATGGGAGTCTAGCCAAAAACATTCAGTACTTC
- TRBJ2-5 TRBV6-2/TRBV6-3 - CASSYSPINYLQERETQYF TGTGCCAGCAGTTACTCCCCAATTAACTACCTTCAGGAGCGAGAGACCCAGTACTTC
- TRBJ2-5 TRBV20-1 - CSAEGVQETQYF TGCAGTGCTGAGGGAGTTCAAGAGACCCAGTACTTC
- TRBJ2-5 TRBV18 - CASSSRGRGETQYF TGTGCCAGCTCATCGCGAGGACGGGGCGAGACCCAGTACTTC
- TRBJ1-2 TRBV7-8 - CASSLVVNYGYTF TGTGCCAGCAGCTTAGTGGTTAACTATGGCTACACCTTC
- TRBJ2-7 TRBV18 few CASSPPYATYEQYF TGTGCCAGCTCACCACCCTACGCAACCTACGAGCAGTACTTC
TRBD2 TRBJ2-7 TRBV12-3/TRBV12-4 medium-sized CASSGGPYEQYF TGTGCCAGTAGCGGGGGACCCTACGAGCAGTACTTC
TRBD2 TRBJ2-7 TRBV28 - CASSSPLAAWIYEQYF TGTGCCAGCAGTTCTCCTCTAGCGGCCTGGATTTACGAGCAGTACTTC
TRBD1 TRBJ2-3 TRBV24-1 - CATSDYSGTGAVDTQYF TGTGCCACCAGTGATTATTCCGGGACAGGGGCGGTAGATACGCAGTATTTT
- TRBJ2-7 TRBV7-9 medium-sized CASSSATGYEQYF TGTGCCAGCAGCTCCGCCACGGGCTACGAGCAGTACTTC
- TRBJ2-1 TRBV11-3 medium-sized CASSSRGPGGDEQFF TGTGCCAGCAGCTCCAGGGGACCGGGCGGGGATGAGCAGTTCTTC
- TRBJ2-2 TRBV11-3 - CASSQTTQSTGELFF TGTGCCAGCAGCCAGACCACCCAGAGCACCGGGGAGCTGTTTTTT
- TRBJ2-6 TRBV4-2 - CASSLAGQGGSGANVLTF TGTGCCAGCAGCCTTGCCGGACAGGGAGGGTCCGGGGCCAACGTCCTGACTTTC